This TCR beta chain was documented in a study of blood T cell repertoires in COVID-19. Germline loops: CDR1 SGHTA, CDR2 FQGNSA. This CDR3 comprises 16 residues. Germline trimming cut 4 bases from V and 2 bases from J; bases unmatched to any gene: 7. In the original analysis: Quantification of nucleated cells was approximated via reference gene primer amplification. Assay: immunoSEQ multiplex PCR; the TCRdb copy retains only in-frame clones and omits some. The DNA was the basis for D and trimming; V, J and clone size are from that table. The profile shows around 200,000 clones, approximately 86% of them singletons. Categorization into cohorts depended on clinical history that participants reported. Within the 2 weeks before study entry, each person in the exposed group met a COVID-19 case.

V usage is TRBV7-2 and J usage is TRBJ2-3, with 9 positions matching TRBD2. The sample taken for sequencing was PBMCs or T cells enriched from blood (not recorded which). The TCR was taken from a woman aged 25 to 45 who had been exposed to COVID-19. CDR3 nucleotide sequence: TGTGCCAGCAGCTCCCAGCGGGGGGCGCACACAGATACGCAGTATTTT. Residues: CASSSQRGAHTDTQYF.